These 22 T cell receptor beta chains were all obtained from the same sample, sequenced in a study of blood T cells in healthy people across ages. The authors ran a second PCR of about 7 to 12 cycles using a sample-barcoded 5' primer and a J-beta primer mix. A single record per CDR3 protein comes from TCRdb applying MiXCR to the 5' RACE reads. Among about 1.4 million distinct CDR3 sequences, around 59% were seen once, and the ten largest hold approximately 7%. Material: blood. These receptors came from a young man in good health.

The J gene is TRBJ2-3, the V gene TRBV7-9, with D possibly matching TRBD1 (5 bases). The CDR3 runs to 15 residues. Germline V gives CDR1 SEHNR, CDR2 FQNEAQ (reference sequence). V was trimmed by 2 bases and J by 0 bases, leaving 9 bases between them. CDR3 protein: CASSLRTTSTDTQYF. The DNA of the CDR3 is TGTGCCAGCAGCTTAAGGACAACTAGCACAGATACGCAGTATTTT.

J is TRBJ1-1 and V is TRBV11-2; D remains unclear. CDR3 length: 15 amino acids. With 3 bases removed from V and 2 bases from J, the gap between germline ends came to 13 bases. The V gene's germline CDR1 is SGHAT and CDR2 FQNNGV. The CDR3 is CASSLIQGVNTEAFF. DNA for the CDR3: TGTGCCAGCAGCTTGATTCAAGGTGTAAACACTGAAGCTTTCTTT.

Only one count was recorded for this clonotype. The CDR3 nucleotides are TGTGCCAGCAGCTTAGAAATCGGGATAAACGAGCAGTACTTC. Residues: CASSLEIGINEQYF. V usage is TRBV7-2 and J usage is TRBJ2-7; a possible D gene is TRBD2 (5 bases). V was shortened by 1 base and J by 5 bases, with 12 bases between the two germline ends. This CDR3 spans 14 amino acids. Germline assignment: CDR1 SGHTA and CDR2 FQGNSA.

The rearrangement uses TRBV10-3 and TRBJ2-4; 7 nucleotides align to TRBD1. Germline CDR1 ENHRY, CDR2 SYGVKD. Unmatched junction bases numbered 10, after V lost 2 bases and J lost 9 bases. This CDR3 comprises 15 residues. CDR3 DNA sequence: TGTGCCATCAGTGAGGGTAGACAGGGTGGGACCATTCAGTACTTC. Protein sequence: CAISEGRQGGTIQYF.

The chain combines TRBV20-1 with TRBJ2-7; D possibly corresponds to TRBD2 (6 bases). This CDR3 has 17 residues. The ends were cut back, 2 bases at V and 0 bases at J, with 20 bases in the middle. Germline CDR1 and CDR2: DFQATT and SNEGSKA (reference sequence). The CDR3, as DNA: TGCAGTGCTAGATCCAGGGACTTCCAATGGGGCTCCTACGAGCAGTACTTC. It is translated as CSARSRDFQWGSYEQYF.

This chain links TRBV4-1 with TRBJ1-2, with TRBD1 matching 8 bases. The CDR3 consists of 16 residues. The V gene's germline CDR1 is MGHRA and CDR2 YSYEKL. The J segment lost 2 bases and the V segment lost 4 bases, leaving 9 bases of the junction unmatched. The CDR3: CASSLLPGGANYGYTF. DNA of the CDR3: TGCGCCAGCAGCCTACTGCCAGGGGGCGCGAACTATGGCTACACCTTC.

The J gene is TRBJ1-5, the V gene TRBV6-7; a weak D match, TRBD1 (5 bases). TRBV6-7 carries the ORF label, with uncertain function. The CDR3 sequence is 16 residues long. V gave up 0 bases and J gave up 2 bases, with 11 bases separating them. The CDR3 nucleotides are TGTGCCAGCAGTTACTCGATGAAACAGGGCAATCAGCCCCAGCATTTT. Its translation: CASSYSMKQGNQPQHF.

V is TRBV7-2 and J is TRBJ1-2; 9 bases agree with TRBD1. CDR1 is SGHTA, CDR2 FQGNSA, per germline. Germline trimming cut 5 bases from V and 12 bases from J; bases unmatched to any gene: 10. CDR3 length equals 13 residues. The CDR3 spells CASSARDRARHTF. The CDR3 DNA follows: TGTGCCAGCAGCGCAAGGGACAGGGCTCGCCACACCTTC.

The rearrangement uses TRBV9 and TRBJ2-1; D not certain. There are 15 residues in the CDR3. Trimming took 0 bases from V and 10 from J, leaving 17 bases between them. CDR1 and CDR2 from the germline V gene are SGDLS and YYNGEE. For the CDR3, the DNA is TGTGCCAGCAGCGTAGAATCCCCTAGTAGTAAAGAGCAGTTCTTC. As protein: CASSVESPSSKEQFF. Supplemented by reference TRBV9 and TRBJ2-1, the full variable domain reads DSGVTQTPKHLITATGQRVTLRCSPRSGDLSVYWYQQSLDQGLQFLIQYYNGEERAKGNILERFSAQQFPDLHSELNLSSLELGDSALYFCASSVESPSSKEQFFGPGTRLTVL.

This chain connects TRBV6-6 to TRBJ2-1, with 8 bases that match TRBD2. This CDR3 spans 13 amino acids. The J segment lost 4 bases and the V segment lost 10 bases, leaving 6 bases of the junction unmatched. Germline V lookup: CDR1 MNHNY, CDR2 SVGAGI (reference sequence). The chain's CDR3 is CATCGGRYNEQFF. Written as DNA, the CDR3 is TGTGCCACCTGCGGGGGGAGGTACAATGAGCAGTTCTTC.

A few counts support this clonotype. The CDR3 loop reads CASSQRTDTEAFF. CDR3 DNA sequence: TGCGCCAGCAGTCAAAGGACAGACACTGAAGCTTTCTTT. The J gene is TRBJ1-1, the V gene TRBV4-1; weak D call: TRBD1 (6 bases). The CDR3 consists of 13 residues. The ends were cut back, 6 bases at V and 3 bases at J, with 11 bases in the middle. Per germline, CDR1 MGHRA and CDR2 YSYEKL.

The rearrangement joins TRBV25-1 to TRBJ2-2, with D perhaps TRBD1 (6 bases). V lost 9 bases and J lost 9, with 11 bases in between. The V gene's germline CDR1 is MGHDK and CDR2 SYGVNS. The CDR3 consists of 11 residues. CDR3 amino acids: CARGGRRELFF. CDR3 nucleotides: TGTGCCAGAGGGGGACGAAGGGAGCTGTTTTTT.

There are a few counts of this clonotype. CDR3 loop: CASSLGNTGQRDTQYF. The CDR3 DNA reads TGCGCCAGCAGCTTGGGGAACACCGGACAAAGAGATACGCAGTATTTT. This chain joins TRBV5-1 and TRBJ2-3; a possible D gene is TRBD1 (5 bases). CDR1 and CDR2 (germline): SGHRS, YFSETQ. Between the trimmed V and J ends, which lost 0 bases and 5 bases, there was a span of 16 bases. This CDR3 is built from 16 residues.

The chain has TRBV13 and TRBJ2-1; 12 bases agree with TRBD2. This CDR3 contains 16 residues. V lost 3 bases, J lost 8 bases, and 8 bases stayed unmatched. Germline-derived CDR1 and CDR2 are PRHDT and FYEKMQ (reference sequence). CDR3 nucleotide sequence: TGTGCCAGCAGCTTCAACCCTAGCGGGAGGGCCTATGAGCAGTTCTTC. This translates into CASSFNPSGRAYEQFF.

This clonotype has only a few counts. This chain connects TRBV20-1 to TRBJ2-5; D is possibly TRBD1 (6 bases). V was cut by 2 bases and J by 5 bases, with 9 bases left in between. Germline CDR1 is DFQATT and CDR2 is SNEGSKA (reference sequence). This CDR3 is built from 12 residues. Here the CDR3 DNA reads TGCAGTGCTAGATCCCAGGGGGAGACCCAGTACTTC. This translates into CSARSQGETQYF.

The chain couples TRBV12-3 or TRBV12-4 to TRBJ1-5, with unresolved D. This CDR3 is 14 amino acids long. Trimming shortened V by 1 base and J by 3 bases, and 7 bases separated the two germline ends. The CDR3 bases are TGTGCCAGCAGTTTAGACAGTGTCAATCAGCCCCAGCATTTT. It specifies CASSLDSVNQPQHF.

This clonotype was found a few times. The chain carries TRBV6-1 and TRBJ1-6; D gene ambiguous. The CDR3 extends over 12 amino acids. CDR1 is MNHNS, CDR2 SASEGT, per germline. V was pared by 7 bases and J by 8 bases, with 9 bases between. The CDR3 DNA reads TGTGCCAGCACCGTCGGGTATTCACCCCTCCACTTT. Protein: CASTVGYSPLHF.

This clonotype has a count of ten or more. The DNA of the CDR3 is TGTGCCAGCAGCTTAGATCAAAGCGGGGGGTCCTACGAGCAGTACTTC. Protein: CASSLDQSGGSYEQYF. J is TRBJ2-7 and V is TRBV11-2, with 9 bases fitting TRBD2. The germline gives CDR1 SGHAT, CDR2 FQNNGV. Trimming took 0 bases from V and 1 from J; bases not matched to a gene: 4. This CDR3 is 16 amino acids long.

This clonotype was seen only a few times. CDR3 nucleotides: TGCAGTGCTAGAGATCCAGGGTTGGCCTATGGCTACACCTTC. It specifies CSARDPGLAYGYTF. The chain is built from TRBV20-1 and TRBJ1-2; a weak D match, TRBD1 (5 bases). Germline assignment: CDR1 DFQATT and CDR2 SNEGSKA (reference sequence). The V end was cut by 0 bases, the J end by 4 bases, with 12 bases between. The CDR3 is 14 amino acids.

The chain combines TRBV4-1 with TRBJ2-3; 8 bases are shared with TRBD2. There are 16 residues in the CDR3. The germline CDR1 and CDR2 sequences are MGHRA and YSYEKL. With 1 base clipped from V and 2 bases from J, the junction kept 5 bases outside the gene matches. CDR3 amino acids: CASSQGDSGTTDTQYF. The CDR3 nucleotides are TGCGCCAGCAGCCAAGGGGATAGCGGGACCACAGATACGCAGTATTTT.

The chain is built from TRBV7-9 and TRBJ1-2; no definite D call. The CDR3 is made up of 14 amino acids. The germline CDR1 and CDR2 sequences are SEHNR and FQNEAQ (reference sequence). V lost 1 base and J lost 7, with 13 bases in between. The CDR3 nucleotides are TGTGCCAGCAGCTTAGGGGATAGGCGCCCTGGCTACACCTTC. Protein product: CASSLGDRRPGYTF.

This rearrangement joins TRBV2 to TRBJ2-5, with 9 bases identical to TRBD1. The junction had 15 bases not matched to a gene; V was cut back by 0 bases and J by 7 bases. CDR1 and CDR2 from the germline V gene are SNHLY and FYNNEI. The CDR3 runs to 18 residues. The CDR3 reads CASSEAPGTGRTGATQYF. CDR3 coding DNA: TGTGCCAGCAGTGAAGCGCCGGGGACAGGGCGCACGGGAGCGACCCAGTACTTC.